This record covers a single T cell receptor beta chain. The specificity of this receptor is unknown. Base qualities are not recorded, but no much larger clone differs from it by a single base. From its cysteine to its valine, the CDR3 spans 13 amino acids. The read is trimmed to its CDR3 DNA, 39 bases read in frame from base 1. A distance of 12 bases separates the germline ends of V and J, which lose 3 bases and 6 bases respectively. According to the germline V gene, CDR1 reads SNHLY and CDR2 reads FYNNEI. TCRdb lists the instrument as Illumina HiSeq 2500. Quantitative 5'-RACE with molecular barcodes was used to prepare TCR beta libraries. Regarding the original processing steps: Disease-linked TCR variants were identified with a new computational method built on a probabilistic model of VDJ rearrangement. Using fastp at Q25 and MiXCR, TCRdb reprocessed the public reads and kept productive beta chains. Each record represents a unique CDR3 protein, reported with the most common genes and DNA among its rows. V and J calls and clone size were set by TCRdb, not the authors. Recorded for this sample are about 500,000 distinct CDR3 sequences; over 9.5% of them occurred a single time. Nearly 7% of the sample comes from the top ten.

These data originate in a study of CD8 T cells in ankylosing spondylitis (dated by TCRdb to 2016 to 2017). With respect to the entire study: The study set out to find disease-linked TCR variants by profiling T cell receptor beta repertoires in ankylosing spondylitis patients and healthy donors. The full study cohort was made up of about two dozen ankylosing spondylitis patients and about a hundred healthy donors. Peripheral blood samples were taken, and synovial fluid was additionally collected from ankylosing spondylitis patients. On the study overall, not on this receptor specifically: A TCR beta motif made up of several highly homologous amino acid variants appeared to be characteristic of blood from ankylosing spondylitis patients. According to the report, matched synovial fluid samples from ankylosing spondylitis patients were significantly enriched for the disease-linked clones. Some TCR beta motif variants had previously been reported in synovial fluid and blood of reactive arthritis patients, which suggested common disease-initiation mechanisms. The disease-linked clones had a CD8+ phenotype and were found at relatively low frequencies in peripheral blood.

This TCR was sampled from a male donor with ankylosing spondylitis. Here the chain combines TRBV2 and TRBJ2-7; TRBD1 is a possible D gene, resting on 6 matching bases. What was sequenced was blood, either unsorted or a sorted T cell fraction (not recorded which). The CDR3 loop reads CASSDRGSGEQYV. The DNA sequence follows: TGTGCCAGCAGTGACAGGGGTTCTGGCGAGCAGTACGTC.